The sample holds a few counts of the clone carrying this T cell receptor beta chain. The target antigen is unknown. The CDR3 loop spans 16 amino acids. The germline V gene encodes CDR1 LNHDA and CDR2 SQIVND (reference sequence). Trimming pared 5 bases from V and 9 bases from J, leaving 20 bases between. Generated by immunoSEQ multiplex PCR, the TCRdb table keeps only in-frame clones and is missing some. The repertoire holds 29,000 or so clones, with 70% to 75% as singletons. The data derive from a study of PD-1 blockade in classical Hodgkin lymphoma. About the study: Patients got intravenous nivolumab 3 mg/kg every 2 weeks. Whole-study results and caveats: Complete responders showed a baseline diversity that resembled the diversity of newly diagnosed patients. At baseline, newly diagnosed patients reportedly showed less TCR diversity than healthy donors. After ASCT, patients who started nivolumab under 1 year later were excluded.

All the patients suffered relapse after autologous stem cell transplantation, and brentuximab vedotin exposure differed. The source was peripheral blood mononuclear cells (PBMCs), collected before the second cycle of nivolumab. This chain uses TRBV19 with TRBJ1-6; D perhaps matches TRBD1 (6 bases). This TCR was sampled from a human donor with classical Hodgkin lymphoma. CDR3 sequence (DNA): TGTGCCAGTAGTCCCCTAGGGGGTCCAGCCAGTTCACCCCTCCACTTT. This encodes CASSPLGGPASSPLHF.